The 12 T cell receptor beta chains given below trace back to one sample, sequenced in a study of blood T cell repertoires in COVID-19. Assay used: immunoSEQ multiplex PCR; TCRdb lists only in-frame clones, some missing. In the table there are 130,000 or so clones, 80% to 90% of which are singletons. Sequencing input: peripheral blood. Receptors originate from a man aged 45-65 years with active COVID-19.

The V gene is TRBV5-6, the J gene TRBJ1-5; D gene uncertain. The CDR3 extends over 12 amino acids. Germline V lookup: CDR1 SGHDT, CDR2 YYEEEE. V lost 5 bases and J lost 0, with 3 bases in between. The CDR3, as DNA: TGTGCCAGCAGTCTTAGCAATCAGCCCCAGCATTTT. It specifies CASSLSNQPQHF.

The CDR3 reads CASRGGIGELFF. The CDR3 bases are TGTGCCAGCAGGGGGGGGATCGGGGAGCTGTTTTTT. The chain carries TRBV12-3 or TRBV12-4 and TRBJ2-2, with TRBD2 identical over 7 bases. The CDR3 loop spans 12 amino acids. The V and J ends lost 6 bases and 7 bases, in that order; junction bases with no gene match: 2.

V and J are TRBV6-1 and TRBJ1-5; 7 nucleotides align to TRBD1. V shed 3 bases, J shed 9 bases, and the junction held 8 bases outside the gene matches. The CDR3 runs 14 residues. CDR1 is MNHNS, CDR2 SASEGT, per germline. CDR3: CASSETGTQGPQHF. The CDR3 DNA is TGTGCCAGCAGTGAGACAGGGACTCAAGGGCCCCAGCATTTT.

The V and J genes are TRBV24-1 and TRBJ2-3; 8 bases are a match to TRBD2. Germline CDR1 and CDR2: KGHDR and SFDVKD. The CDR3 extends over 14 amino acids. V shed 9 bases and J 2 bases; nucleotides not matched to a gene: 6. CDR3 protein: CATATSGHTDTQYF. The CDR3, as DNA: TGTGCCACCGCAACTAGCGGCCACACAGATACGCAGTATTTT.

This clone came up a few times. CDR3 region: CASGLFSPSETQYF. For the CDR3, the DNA is TGTGCTAGTGGTTTGTTCTCCCCGTCAGAGACCCAGTACTTC. This chain links TRBV12-5 with TRBJ2-5; D is unresolved. Trimming left V 2 bases short and J 4 bases short, with 11 bases between. CDR3 length equals 14 residues. Germline values: CDR1 LGHNT, CDR2 FRNRAP.

The chain combines TRBV3-1 (or the pseudogene TRBV3-2) with TRBJ1-6; maybe TRBD1 (6 bases). Germline values: CDR1 LGHDT, CDR2 YNNKEL (reference sequence). The CDR3 spans 14 residues. In DNA form, the CDR3 reads TGTGCATCGAGGGGGGGAGGGGATAATTCACCCCTCCACTTT. Translating it yields CASRGGGDNSPLHF.

This rearrangement joins TRBV12-3 or TRBV12-4 to TRBJ1-2; D is uncertain. Trimming took 6 bases from V and 6 from J, leaving 8 bases between them. The length of the CDR3 is 11 residues. In nucleotides, the CDR3 is TGTGCCAGCAGCCTTCAGAATGGCTACACCTTC. It codes for CASSLQNGYTF.

The genes are TRBV30 and TRBJ2-6, with 7 bases identical to TRBD2. With V trimmed by 0 bases and J by 1 base, 12 bases remained unmatched. Looked up from germline, CDR1 is GTSNPN and CDR2 is SVGIG (reference sequence). The CDR3 consists of 19 residues. CDR3 residues: CAWSVLWGGRRSGANVLTF. CDR3 nucleotide sequence: TGTGCCTGGAGTGTCCTCTGGGGGGGAAGGAGGTCTGGGGCCAACGTCCTGACTTTC.

The chain links TRBV7-9 to TRBJ2-3, with D tentatively TRBD2 (5 bases). This CDR3 contains 14 residues. V was pared by 5 bases and J by 5 bases, with 14 bases between. Germline V gives CDR1 SEHNR, CDR2 FQNEAQ (reference sequence). The CDR3 sequence is CASSTGLSRDTQYF. CDR3 sequence (DNA): TGTGCCAGCAGCACCGGACTTTCTCGAGATACGCAGTATTTT.

This clone was seen a single time. The J gene is TRBJ2-5, the V gene TRBV11-2, with D possibly matching TRBD2 (5 bases). The germline gives CDR1 SGHAT, CDR2 FQNNGV. This CDR3 is built from 15 residues. Trimming stripped 5 bases from V and 2 bases from J, with 15 bases between. This CDR3 reads CASSPVRGKQETQYF. The CDR3 coding sequence is TGTGCCAGCAGCCCCGTACGGGGTAAACAAGAGACCCAGTACTTC.

The rearrangement joins TRBV9 to TRBJ2-1, with TRBD2 matching over 16 bases. Germline V gene lookup returns CDR1 SGDLS and CDR2 YYNGEE. The CDR3 spans 17 residues. The V segment lost 0 bases and the J segment 5 bases; nucleotides outside the gene matches: 2. CDR3 bases: TGTGCCAGCAGCGTAGCGGGACTAGCGGGGGGGGACAATGAGCAGTTCTTC. Amino acids: CASSVAGLAGGDNEQFF.

The table lists this clone with a count of one. V gene TRBV15 combines with J gene TRBJ1-5; possibly TRBD1 for D (6 bases). From germline, CDR1 is LNHNV and CDR2 YYDKDF (reference sequence). This CDR3 comprises 15 residues. The V end was cut by 0 bases, the J end by 7 bases, with 13 bases between. For the CDR3, the DNA is TGTGCCACCAGCAGAGATGTAGGGGGGGCACAGCCCCAGCATTTT. Its translation: CATSRDVGGAQPQHF.